These 4 T cell receptor beta chains were sequenced from one sample in a study of blood T cell repertoires in COVID-19. TCRdb's table, derived via immunoSEQ multiplex PCR, lists solely in-frame clones and lacks some. The sample lists roughly 120,000 clones, approximately 70% occurring once. The sequenced material came from peripheral blood. These receptors were obtained from a human donor with acute or convalescent COVID-19. The donor label of this sample is uncertain.

The genes are TRBV23-1 and TRBJ1-1, with D unresolved. TRBV23-1 is designated an ORF whose function remains uncertain. V gave up 0 bases and J gave up 5 bases, with 7 bases separating them. The CDR3 consists of 13 residues. CDR3: CASSQSVSTEAFF. CDR3 DNA sequence: TGCGCCAGCAGTCAATCGGTCAGTACTGAAGCTTTCTTT.

The CDR3 loop is CASSLGACTDTQYF. Written as DNA, the CDR3 is TGTGCCAGTTCTCTGGGGGCATGCACAGATACGCAGTATTTT. The chain couples TRBV21-1 to TRBJ2-3; TRBD1, the table's D call, was not compared with the DNA. TRBV21-1 is shown as a pseudogene. The CDR3 runs 14 residues.

V usage is TRBV3-1 (or the pseudogene TRBV3-2) and J usage is TRBJ2-5; the match to TRBD2 covers 13 bases. Germline V lookup: CDR1 LGHDT, CDR2 YNNKEL (reference sequence). The junction had 13 bases not matched to a gene; V was cut back by 4 bases and J by 5 bases. CDR3 size: 18 residues. The CDR3 region has the DNA TGTGCCAGCAGCCGGACTAGCGGGGGAGGTTTTGCAAGGGAGACCCAGTACTTC. It codes for CASSRTSGGGFARETQYF.

The CDR3 nucleotides are TGTGCCAGCAGTACGGGGGGGCTAAATGAGCAGTTCTTC. Translation gives CASSTGGLNEQFF. V usage is TRBV7-9 and J usage is TRBJ2-1, with 8 bases fitting TRBD2. V dropped 6 bases and J dropped 7; count of bases not matched to a gene: 5. In germline, CDR1 is SEHNR, CDR2 FQNEAQ (reference sequence). The length of the CDR3 is 13 residues.